This T cell receptor (beta chain) was profiled in a study of blood T cell repertoires in COVID-19. Study overall: T cells, B-cell-depleted T cells, or PBMCs supplied cDNA or gDNA.

CDR1 and CDR2 from the germline V gene are LGHDT and YNNKEL (reference sequence). The CDR3 runs 17 residues. The J segment lost 5 bases and the V segment lost 0 bases, leaving 9 bases of the junction unmatched. Here immunoSEQ multiplex PCR was the method, and the copy in TCRdb shows in-frame clones only, minus some. The table records approximately 280,000 clones, about nine tenths of them present only once. Sequencing was done on a sample of peripheral blood. This clonotype originated in a woman in her sixties with acute or convalescent COVID-19. The J gene is TRBJ2-2, the V gene TRBV3-1 (or the pseudogene TRBV3-2); TRBD2 matches at 7 bases. The CDR3 loop is CASSQDLGRGGTGELFF. DNA of the CDR3: TGTGCCAGCAGCCAAGATCTTGGGAGGGGAGGGACCGGGGAGCTGTTTTTT.